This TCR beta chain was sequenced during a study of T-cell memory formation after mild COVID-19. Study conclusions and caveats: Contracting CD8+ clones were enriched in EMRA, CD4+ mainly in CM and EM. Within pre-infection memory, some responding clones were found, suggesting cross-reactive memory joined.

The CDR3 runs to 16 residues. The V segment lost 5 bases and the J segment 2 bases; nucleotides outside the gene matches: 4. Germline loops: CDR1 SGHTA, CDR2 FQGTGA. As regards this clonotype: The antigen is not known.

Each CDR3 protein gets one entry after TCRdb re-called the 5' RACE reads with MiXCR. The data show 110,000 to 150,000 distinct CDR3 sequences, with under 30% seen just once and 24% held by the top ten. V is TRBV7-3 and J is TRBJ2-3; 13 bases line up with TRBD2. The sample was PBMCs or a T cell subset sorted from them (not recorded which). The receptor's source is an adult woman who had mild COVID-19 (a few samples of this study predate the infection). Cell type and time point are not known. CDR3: CASSMGLAGYTDTQYF. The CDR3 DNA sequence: TGTGCCAGCAGCATGGGACTAGCGGGATACACAGATACGCAGTATTTT.